This T cell receptor beta chain derives from a study of blood T cell repertoires in COVID-19. Looking at the study overall: Italy, Spain and the United States were the sources of the convalescent and acute COVID-19 samples. The analysed material was cDNA or gDNA that came from T cells, B-cell-depleted T cells, or PBMCs.

Trimming pared 0 bases from V and 1 base from J, leaving 5 bases between. CDR1 and CDR2 (germline): PRHDT, FYEKMQ (reference sequence). CDR3 length equals 14 residues. Authors' methods: Estimates of nucleated cell counts were drawn from the amplification of reference gene primers. Only in-frame clones appear in the TCRdb table, and some are missing; sequencing was by immunoSEQ multiplex PCR. V and J calls and clone size are copied from that table; D and trimming were computed from the DNA. The sample carries 95,000 to 150,000 clones, approximately 82% recorded once. This clone was counted a few times.

The sample taken for sequencing was peripheral blood. The clonotype comes from a woman between 45 and 65 years old with acute or convalescent COVID-19. The chain uses TRBV13 and TRBJ2-3; TRBD1 might be the D (5 bases). The CDR3 DNA sequence: TGTGCCAGCAGCTTAGGACAGGGCACAGATACGCAGTATTTT. It translates to CASSLGQGTDTQYF.